The 25 T cell receptor beta chains below come from one sample, sequenced in a study of T-cell memory formation after mild COVID-19. MiXCR, run by TCRdb on the 5' RACE reads, gives a single entry per CDR3 protein. Of 400,000 to 500,000 distinct CDR3 sequences listed, 15% to 20% are singletons. Sequenced: PBMCs or a T cell subset sorted from them (not recorded which). These receptors were collected from a man younger than 30 who had mild COVID-19 (a few samples of this study predate the infection). Cell type and time point are not known.

This clonotype was seen more than once but under ten times. This rearrangement joins TRBV5-1 to TRBJ2-3; 9 bases agree with TRBD1. Trimming took 7 bases from V and 2 from J; bases not matched to a gene: 2. Germline V gene sequence: CDR1 SGHRS, CDR2 YFSETQ. This CDR3 has 13 amino acids. The CDR3 protein is CASGTGYTDTQYF. The DNA for the CDR3 is TGCGCCAGCGGGACAGGGTACACAGATACGCAGTATTTT.

As concerns this clonotype: One end of the junction does not line up with germline, which may come from a read error. The chain uses TRBV12-3 or TRBV12-4 and TRBJ1-5; 8 bases agree with TRBD1. The CDR3 is made up of 15 amino acids. The CDR3 DNA reads as TGTGCCAGCAGTTCGGACAGGGCGTTTAATCAGCCCAAGCATTTT. Amino acid sequence: CASSSDRAFNQPKHF.

The chain couples TRBV27 to TRBJ2-1, with a possible D match to TRBD2 (6 bases). Trimming took 3 bases from V and 5 from J, leaving 11 bases between them. The germline V gene has CDR1 MNHEY and CDR2 SMNVEV (reference sequence). The CDR3 spans 14 residues. This chain's CDR3 is CASSFGTSHNEQFF. As DNA, the CDR3 is TGTGCCAGCAGTTTCGGGACTTCTCACAATGAGCAGTTCTTC.

This clonotype was observed many times. The rearrangement joins TRBV5-1 to TRBJ2-1, with 8 bases identical to TRBD2. This CDR3 has 14 amino acids. In germline, CDR1 is SGHRS, CDR2 YFSETQ. J was trimmed by 6 bases and V by 0 bases; bases with no gene match: 2. CDR3 protein: CASSLGGGSNEQFF. CDR3 coding DNA: TGCGCCAGCAGCTTGGGCGGGGGGTCCAATGAGCAGTTCTTC.

This clonotype has a handful of counts. The CDR3 DNA is TGTGCCAGCAGCACGGACGGACACCTTAACCCAGATACGCAGTATTTT. Translation: CASSTDGHLNPDTQYF. The J gene is TRBJ2-3, the V gene TRBV2; TRBD1 might be the D (5 bases). The CDR3 is 16 residues long. The V end lost 6 bases, the J end lost 4 bases, and 20 bases lay between the germline ends. Germline V gene sequence: CDR1 SNHLY, CDR2 FYNNEI. The full variable domain, its missing parts supplied by reference TRBV2 and TRBJ2-3, is EPEVTQTPSHQVTQMGQEVILRCVPISNHLYFYWYRQILGQKVEFLVSFYNNEISEKSEIFDDQFSVERPDGSNFTLKIRSTKLEDSAMYFCASSTDGHLNPDTQYFGPGTRLTVL.

This clonotype was detected a few times. The chain recombines TRBV5-1 with TRBJ1-2; TRBD1 matches at 7 bases. V lost 3 bases, J lost 4 bases, and 3 bases stayed unmatched. Germline CDR1 SGHRS, CDR2 YFSETQ. The CDR3 totals 13 residues. Written as DNA, the CDR3 is TGCGCCAGCAGCTCCCGACAGGGCTATGGCTACACCTTC. Amino acid sequence: CASSSRQGYGYTF. Using reference TRBV5-1 and TRBJ1-2 for the parts outside the CDR3, the full variable domain is KAGVTQTPRYLIKTRGQQVTLSCSPISGHRSVSWYQQTPGQGLQFLFEYFSETQRNKGNFPGRFSGRQFSNSRSEMNVSTLELGDSALYLCASSSRQGYGYTFGSGTRLTVV.

This clonotype was found a few times. The CDR3 nucleotides read TGTGCCAGCAGCTCCTCGGGAGAGCGGGGATCTAGCACAGATACGCAGTATTTT. It is translated as CASSSSGERGSSTDTQYF. V usage is TRBV7-4 and J usage is TRBJ2-3, with 7 bases aligning to TRBD2. Per the germline V gene, CDR1 is SGHVT and CDR2 is SQSDAQ. The V segment lost 4 bases and the J segment 0 bases; nucleotides outside the gene matches: 13. CDR3 size: 18 residues.

V usage is TRBV2 and J usage is TRBJ1-1, with a weak D call TRBD1 (5 bases). Trimming took 8 bases from V and 3 from J, leaving 7 bases between them. In germline, CDR1 is SNHLY, CDR2 FYNNEI. The CDR3 is made up of 11 amino acids. CDR3 sequence reads: CASGTYTEAFF. Here the CDR3 DNA reads TGTGCCAGCGGGACCTACACTGAAGCTTTCTTT.

The chain recombines TRBV20-1 with TRBJ2-5, with 8 bases lining up with TRBD2. This CDR3 is 14 amino acids long. V trimming: 3 bases; J trimming: 5 bases; junction bases outside the gene matches: 8. The V gene's germline CDR1 is DFQATT and CDR2 SNEGSKA (reference sequence). The CDR3 sequence is CSARDTRGAETQYF. CDR3 bases: TGCAGTGCTAGGGATACGCGGGGGGCGGAGACCCAGTACTTC.

This clonotype was counted only a few times. The rearrangement joins TRBV20-1 to TRBJ2-5, with D tentatively TRBD1 (6 bases). The CDR3 totals 13 residues. Looked up from germline, CDR1 is DFQATT and CDR2 is SNEGSKA (reference sequence). Trimming removed 5 bases from V and 5 bases from J, with 15 bases in between. CDR3 DNA: TGCAGTGCTGAGAAGGGGGTCACGGAGACCCAGTACTTC. It specifies CSAEKGVTETQYF.

This rearrangement joins TRBV7-3 to TRBJ1-1, with D possibly being TRBD1 (5 bases). In germline, CDR1 is SGHTA, CDR2 FQGTGA. The CDR3 spans 15 residues. Trimming left V 4 bases short and J 1 base short, with 13 bases between. The CDR3 protein is CASSSAGLGNTEAFF. The CDR3 DNA sequence: TGTGCCAGCAGCTCGGCGGGACTCGGGAACACTGAAGCTTTCTTT.

As to this clonotype: The junction departs from germline at one end; a sequencing error may be responsible. This chain connects TRBV20-1 to TRBJ2-2; the match to TRBD2 covers 12 bases. The germline CDR1 and CDR2 sequences are DFQATT and SNEGSKA (reference sequence). This CDR3 is built from 14 residues. Here the CDR3 reads CSARTSGNTVELFF. As DNA, the CDR3 is TGCAGTGCTCGGACTAGCGGGAACACCGTGGAGCTGTTTTTT.

V and J are TRBV12-3 or TRBV12-4 and TRBJ2-7; D is unclear. The length of the CDR3 is 13 residues. The ends were cut back, 5 bases at V and 0 bases at J, with 8 bases in the middle. The CDR3 region is CASSNVGSYEQYF. CDR3 nucleotide sequence: TGTGCCAGCAGTAACGTGGGCTCCTACGAGCAGTACTTC.

A few counts support this clonotype. The V gene is TRBV6-1, the J gene TRBJ2-2; D may match TRBD1 or TRBD2 (5 bases each). V dropped 3 bases and J dropped 1 base, with 12 bases sitting between them. The germline gives CDR1 MNHNS, CDR2 SASEGT. CDR3 length equals 16 residues. The chain's CDR3 is CASSDPGRENTGELFF. CDR3 nucleotide sequence: TGTGCCAGCAGTGACCCGGGACGGGAGAACACCGGGGAGCTGTTTTTT.

This clonotype was seen only a few times. This chain links TRBV20-1 with TRBJ1-1; possibly TRBD1 for D (6 bases). V lost 0 bases to trimming and J lost 7 bases, with 12 bases between them. Germline CDR1 reads DFQATT; CDR2 reads SNEGSKA (reference sequence). This CDR3 has 13 amino acids. CDR3 region: CSARDIQGIEAFF. The CDR3 region has the DNA TGCAGTGCTAGAGATATACAGGGTATTGAAGCTTTCTTT.

This clonotype was detected a few times. The chain uses TRBV7-2 and TRBJ1-1; D remains unclear. CDR1 is SGHTA, CDR2 FQGNSA, per germline. There are 16 residues in the CDR3. The germline V and J ends were trimmed by 6 bases and 0 bases, with 17 bases remaining between them. This CDR3 is CASSQAVAVMNTEAFF. CDR3 coding DNA: TGTGCCAGCAGTCAAGCCGTGGCGGTGATGAACACTGAAGCTTTCTTT.

The genes are TRBV20-1 and TRBJ2-3, with D possibly being TRBD2 (7 bases). V lost 3 bases, J lost 4 bases, and 17 bases lay in between. Germline V gives CDR1 DFQATT, CDR2 SNEGSKA (reference sequence). The CDR3 runs 15 residues. CDR3 residues: CSARKGGPAADTQYF. The CDR3 nucleotides read TGCAGTGCTAGGAAGGGGGGGCCAGCGGCAGATACGCAGTATTTT.

The chain combines TRBV7-9 with TRBJ2-1; a possible D gene is TRBD1 (5 bases). Germline CDR1 SEHNR, CDR2 FQNEAQ (reference sequence). Trimming left V 4 bases short and J 5 bases short, with 12 bases between. The CDR3 runs 14 residues. CDR3 DNA sequence: TGTGCCAGCAGCTCAGGGTCTGGGGACAATGAGCAGTTCTTC. Encoded protein: CASSSGSGDNEQFF.

The chain recombines TRBV6-2 or TRBV6-3 with TRBJ1-5, with 8 positions matching TRBD1. The CDR3 totals 17 residues. J lost 5 bases, V lost 5 bases, and 14 bases had no gene match. CDR1 is MNHEY and CDR2 is SVGEGT in the germline V gene. The CDR3 spells CASSRPPDRVADQPQHF. The CDR3 nucleotides are TGTGCCAGCAGTCGCCCCCCGGACAGGGTGGCTGATCAGCCCCAGCATTTT.

This clonotype came up a few times. The chain carries TRBV7-2 and TRBJ2-1, with D hard to call. Per the germline V gene, CDR1 is SGHTA and CDR2 is FQGNSA. Between the trimmed V and J ends, which lost 5 bases and 1 base, there was a span of 15 bases. This CDR3 contains 16 residues. The chain's CDR3 is CASSRAGGSSYNEQFF. CDR3 sequence (DNA): TGTGCCAGCAGCCGTGCAGGCGGATCATCCTACAATGAGCAGTTCTTC.

This clonotype was observed a few times. This chain connects TRBV20-1 to TRBJ1-4, with 7 bases aligning to TRBD1. J was trimmed by 5 bases and V by 3 bases; bases with no gene match: 6. From germline, CDR1 is DFQATT and CDR2 SNEGSKA (reference sequence). CDR3 length: 14 amino acids. CDR3 amino acids: CSARPGTVNEKLFF. For the CDR3, the DNA is TGCAGTGCTAGGCCCGGGACAGTGAATGAAAAACTGTTTTTT.

This chain joins TRBV27 and TRBJ2-1; D ambiguous. The CDR3 spans 13 residues. Germline CDR1 is MNHEY and CDR2 is SMNVEV (reference sequence). Between the trimmed V and J ends, which lost 5 bases and 6 bases, there was a span of 11 bases. CDR3 nucleotide sequence: TGTGCCAGCAGTAGATACTCCGTCAATGAGCAGTTCTTC. It translates to CASSRYSVNEQFF.

This clonotype was seen at least ten times. V is TRBV7-9 and J is TRBJ1-1; maybe TRBD1 (6 bases). The V end lost 6 bases, the J end lost 1 base, and 9 bases lay between the germline ends. CDR3 size: 13 residues. Germline V lookup: CDR1 SEHNR, CDR2 FQNEAQ (reference sequence). The CDR3 coding sequence is TGTGCCAGCAGGTTACAGGGGAACACTGAAGCTTTCTTT. Its protein product is CASRLQGNTEAFF.

This clonotype was picked up a small number of times. This chain uses TRBV30 with TRBJ1-5; D is unresolved. CDR3 length: 13 amino acids. Germline-derived CDR1 and CDR2 are GTSNPN and SVGIG (reference sequence). Between the trimmed V and J ends, which lost 1 base and 7 bases, there was a span of 11 bases. CDR3 residues: CAWSGQPSQPQHF. CDR3 sequence (DNA): TGTGCCTGGAGTGGCCAACCCTCGCAGCCCCAGCATTTT.

The rearrangement joins TRBV12-3 or TRBV12-4 to TRBJ1-2; the match to TRBD1 covers 10 bases. The V gene end was trimmed by 4 bases and the J gene end by 4 bases; junction bases not matched to a gene: 3. The CDR3 has 14 residues. CDR3 coding DNA: TGTGCCAGCAGTTGGGGACAGGGGATCTATGGCTACACCTTC. Translating it yields CASSWGQGIYGYTF.